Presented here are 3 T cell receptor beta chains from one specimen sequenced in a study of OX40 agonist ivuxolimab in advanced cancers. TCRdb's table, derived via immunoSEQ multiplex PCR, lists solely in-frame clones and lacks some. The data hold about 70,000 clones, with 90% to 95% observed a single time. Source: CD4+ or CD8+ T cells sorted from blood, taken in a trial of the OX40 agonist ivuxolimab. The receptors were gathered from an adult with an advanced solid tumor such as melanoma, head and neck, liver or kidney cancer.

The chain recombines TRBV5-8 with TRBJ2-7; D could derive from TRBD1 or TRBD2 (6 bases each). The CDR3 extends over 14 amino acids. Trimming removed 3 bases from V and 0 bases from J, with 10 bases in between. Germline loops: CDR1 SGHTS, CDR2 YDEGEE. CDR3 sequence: CASSWGAVSYEQYF. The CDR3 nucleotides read TGTGCCAGCAGCTGGGGGGCTGTCTCCTACGAGCAGTACTTC.

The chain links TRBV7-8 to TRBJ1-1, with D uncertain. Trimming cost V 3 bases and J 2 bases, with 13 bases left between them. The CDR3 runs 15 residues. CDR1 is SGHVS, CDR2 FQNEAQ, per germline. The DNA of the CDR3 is TGTGCCAGCAGCTTGGCCCGGTCTCTTAACACTGAAGCTTTCTTT. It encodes CASSLARSLNTEAFF.

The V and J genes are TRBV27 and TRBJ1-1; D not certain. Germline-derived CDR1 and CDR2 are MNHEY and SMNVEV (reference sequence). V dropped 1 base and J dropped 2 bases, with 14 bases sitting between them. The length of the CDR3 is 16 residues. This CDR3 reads CASSLLVGASNTEAFF. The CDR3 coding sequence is TGTGCCAGCAGTTTATTGGTGGGCGCATCTAACACTGAAGCTTTCTTT.